Listed below are T cell receptor beta chains from one sample, sequenced in a study of T cell responses to AZD1222 COVID-19 vaccine. Assay: immunoSEQ multiplex PCR; the TCRdb copy retains only in-frame clones and omits some. The table includes approximately 110,000 clones, more than 80% detected once. Sequencing used peripheral blood, obtained 28 days after the second AZD1222 dose. Receptor source: an adult who received the AZD1222 COVID-19 vaccine. Each CDR3 is given with its conserved first and last residue. The D gene is left open where the match is weak. The size field is filled for only some rows; it gives once, few, many or a size class.

cdr3_nt: TGTGCCAGCAGGCGAACGGGACACGACTTCAATGAGCAGTTCTTC; cdr3_aa: CASRRTGHDFNEQFF; clone_size: NA; cdr3_length: 15; d_call: NA; v_call: TRBV6-5; j_call: TRBJ2-1
cdr3_nt: TGTGCCAGCAGCTTGGCCCGGGACAGGGGGATCTACGAGCAGTACTTC; cdr3_aa: CASSLARDRGIYEQYF; clone_size: NA; cdr3_length: 16; d_call: TRBD1; v_call: TRBV5-6; j_call: TRBJ2-7
cdr3_nt: TGTGCCACCGGGGGAGACGGGGGGACAAACGAGCAGTACTTC; cdr3_aa: CATGGDGGTNEQYF; clone_size: NA; cdr3_length: 14; d_call: NA; v_call: TRBV27; j_call: TRBJ2-7
cdr3_nt: TGTGCCAGCAGTTCCTCTCGGGGGGTTCGAAGCACCATATATTTT; cdr3_aa: CASSSSRGVRSTIYF; clone_size: once; cdr3_length: 15; d_call: NA; v_call: TRBV6-5; j_call: TRBJ1-3
cdr3_nt: TGTGCCAGCAGCCGGGACAGGGCCCACTACGAGCAGTACTTC; cdr3_aa: CASSRDRAHYEQYF; clone_size: NA; cdr3_length: 14; d_call: TRBD1; v_call: TRBV27; j_call: TRBJ2-7
cdr3_nt: TGTGCCTGGAACAGGGGGCCCTACGAGCAGTACTTC; cdr3_aa: CAWNRGPYEQYF; clone_size: NA; cdr3_length: 12; d_call: TRBD1; v_call: TRBV30; j_call: TRBJ2-7
cdr3_nt: TGTGCCAGCTCACTAGCGGGGGGGCTCTACGAGCAGTACTTC; cdr3_aa: CASSLAGGLYEQYF; clone_size: few; cdr3_length: 14; d_call: TRBD2; v_call: TRBV6-5; j_call: TRBJ2-7
cdr3_nt: TGTGCCAGCGAGAAGATCCGACAGAGCAATCAGCCCCAGCATTTT; cdr3_aa: CASEKIRQSNQPQHF; clone_size: NA; cdr3_length: 15; d_call: NA; v_call: TRBV6-5; j_call: TRBJ1-5
cdr3_nt: TGTGCCAGCAGTGAGGGCCAGGTTTTTTATCAGCCCCAGCATTTT; cdr3_aa: CASSEGQVFYQPQHF; clone_size: NA; cdr3_length: 15; d_call: NA; v_call: TRBV2; j_call: TRBJ1-5
cdr3_nt: TGTGCCAGCAGCCAAGGACAGCCCCAGCATTTT; cdr3_aa: CASSQGQPQHF; clone_size: NA; cdr3_length: 11; d_call: NA; v_call: TRBV3-1/TRBV3-2; j_call: TRBJ1-5
cdr3_nt: TGTGCCAGCAGCTTAGAGGGCAGGGGGGGTGAGACCCAGTACTTC; cdr3_aa: CASSLEGRGGETQYF; clone_size: NA; cdr3_length: 15; d_call: NA; v_call: TRBV7-2; j_call: TRBJ2-5
cdr3_nt: TGTGCCAGCAGCTTAAGGGGACAATGGGAGACCCAGTACTTC; cdr3_aa: CASSLRGQWETQYF; clone_size: NA; cdr3_length: 14; d_call: NA; v_call: TRBV11-3; j_call: TRBJ2-5
cdr3_nt: TGTGCCAGCAGCGCGCCCCGGTTAGGGACAGATACGCAGTATTTT; cdr3_aa: CASSAPRLGTDTQYF; clone_size: once; cdr3_length: 15; d_call: NA; v_call: TRBV13; j_call: TRBJ2-3
cdr3_nt: TGTGCCAGCAGCCAAGCGGGGGAAACTTTCTTT; cdr3_aa: CASSQAGETFF; clone_size: NA; cdr3_length: 11; d_call: NA; v_call: TRBV3-1/TRBV3-2; j_call: TRBJ1-1
cdr3_nt: TGTGCCAGCAGCCACGATGGTCTCAGGACCCAGTACTTC; cdr3_aa: CASSHDGLRTQYF; clone_size: NA; cdr3_length: 13; d_call: NA; v_call: TRBV7-6; j_call: TRBJ2-5
cdr3_nt: TGTGCCAGCAGTACCCCGGCAGGGGCCAATGAAGCTTTCTTT; cdr3_aa: CASSTPAGANEAFF; clone_size: few; cdr3_length: 14; d_call: NA; v_call: TRBV27; j_call: TRBJ1-1
cdr3_nt: TGTGCCAGCAGACTGCGCTATGGCTACACCTTC; cdr3_aa: CASRLRYGYTF; clone_size: NA; cdr3_length: 11; d_call: NA; v_call: TRBV28; j_call: TRBJ1-2
cdr3_nt: TGTGCCAGCAGTTTTGCGGGTTATCAGCCCCAGCATTTT; cdr3_aa: CASSFAGYQPQHF; clone_size: NA; cdr3_length: 13; d_call: NA; v_call: TRBV12-3/TRBV12-4; j_call: TRBJ1-5
cdr3_nt: TGTGCCAGCAGTGTGACAGGGACGAACACCGGGGAGCTGTTTTTT; cdr3_aa: CASSVTGTNTGELFF; clone_size: NA; cdr3_length: 15; d_call: TRBD1; v_call: TRBV27; j_call: TRBJ2-2
cdr3_nt: TGTGCCAGTAGTCGGGCAGGGGGATACGAGCAGTACTTC; cdr3_aa: CASSRAGGYEQYF; clone_size: NA; cdr3_length: 13; d_call: TRBD1; v_call: TRBV19; j_call: TRBJ2-7
cdr3_nt: TGTGCCAGCAGCTTGCAAGGGGGCGGAACTGAAGCTTTCTTT; cdr3_aa: CASSLQGGGTEAFF; clone_size: NA; cdr3_length: 14; d_call: TRBD1; v_call: TRBV5-5; j_call: TRBJ1-1
cdr3_nt: TGTGCCAGCAGCTTGAGGGACCAAGAGACCCAGTACTTC; cdr3_aa: CASSLRDQETQYF; clone_size: NA; cdr3_length: 13; d_call: NA; v_call: TRBV7-9; j_call: TRBJ2-5
cdr3_nt: TGTGCCAGCAGCTTGGGCCGCATGGCGGGTGAAAAACTGTTTTTT; cdr3_aa: CASSLGRMAGEKLFF; clone_size: NA; cdr3_length: 15; d_call: NA; v_call: TRBV5-6; j_call: TRBJ1-4
cdr3_nt: TGTGCCAGCAGTACCGGGACAGGGGGTGAAAAACTGTTTTTT; cdr3_aa: CASSTGTGGEKLFF; clone_size: once; cdr3_length: 14; d_call: TRBD1; v_call: TRBV6-5; j_call: TRBJ1-4
cdr3_nt: TGCGCCAGCAGCTTGTCGGGACAGGGCAATCAGCCCCAGCATTTT; cdr3_aa: CASSLSGQGNQPQHF; clone_size: NA; cdr3_length: 15; d_call: TRBD1; v_call: TRBV5-1; j_call: TRBJ1-5
cdr3_nt: TGTGCCAGCGTCACTCCAGGGGGGGAGACCCAGTACTTC; cdr3_aa: CASVTPGGETQYF; clone_size: NA; cdr3_length: 13; d_call: NA; v_call: TRBV28; j_call: TRBJ2-5
cdr3_nt: TGCGCCAGCAGCCCCCGGGACAGGAGCTCTGGGGCCAACGTCCTGACTTTC; cdr3_aa: CASSPRDRSSGANVLTF; clone_size: NA; cdr3_length: 17; d_call: TRBD1; v_call: TRBV5-1; j_call: TRBJ2-6
cdr3_nt: TGTGCCAGTCTCAGGGGCACAGATACGCAGTATTTT; cdr3_aa: CASLRGTDTQYF; clone_size: NA; cdr3_length: 12; d_call: NA; v_call: TRBV6-5; j_call: TRBJ2-3
cdr3_nt: TGTGCCAGTAGTATCTCAGGGGATCAGCCCCAGCATTTT; cdr3_aa: CASSISGDQPQHF; clone_size: NA; cdr3_length: 13; d_call: NA; v_call: TRBV19; j_call: TRBJ1-5
cdr3_nt: TGTGCCAGCAGTTACTCCCGGAATCAGCCCCAGCATTTT; cdr3_aa: CASSYSRNQPQHF; clone_size: NA; cdr3_length: 13; d_call: NA; v_call: TRBV6-2/TRBV6-3; j_call: TRBJ1-5
cdr3_nt: TGTGCCAGCACCTTGGGGCTACATAGCAATCAGCCCCAGCATTTT; cdr3_aa: CASTLGLHSNQPQHF; clone_size: NA; cdr3_length: 15; d_call: NA; v_call: TRBV5-6; j_call: TRBJ1-5
cdr3_nt: TGTGCCAGCAGTGAGGGCAGGACCCCCTACAATGAGCAGTTCTTC; cdr3_aa: CASSEGRTPYNEQFF; clone_size: NA; cdr3_length: 15; d_call: NA; v_call: TRBV2; j_call: TRBJ2-1
cdr3_nt: TGTGCCAGCACCGCCGGCACAACTAATGAAAAACTGTTTTTT; cdr3_aa: CASTAGTTNEKLFF; clone_size: NA; cdr3_length: 14; d_call: NA; v_call: TRBV6-5; j_call: TRBJ1-4
cdr3_nt: TGCGCCAGCAGACTTCGTCAGGGACAGGGGACCGGCTACACCTTC; cdr3_aa: CASRLRQGQGTGYTF; clone_size: few; cdr3_length: 15; d_call: TRBD1; v_call: TRBV5-1; j_call: TRBJ1-2
cdr3_nt: TGTGCCAGCAGCCAAGAGCCAGGACGGGGTCAGCCCCAGCATTTT; cdr3_aa: CASSQEPGRGQPQHF; clone_size: NA; cdr3_length: 15; d_call: NA; v_call: TRBV3-1/TRBV3-2; j_call: TRBJ1-5
cdr3_nt: TGTGCCAGCAGCGTAGGGCCGGGAGAAGCTTTCTTT; cdr3_aa: CASSVGPGEAFF; clone_size: NA; cdr3_length: 12; d_call: NA; v_call: TRBV9; j_call: TRBJ1-1
cdr3_nt: TGTGCCAGCAGTTCTGGACAGCGCTACGAGCAGTACTTC; cdr3_aa: CASSSGQRYEQYF; clone_size: NA; cdr3_length: 13; d_call: NA; v_call: TRBV7-2; j_call: TRBJ2-7
cdr3_nt: TGTGCCAGCAGCGGGGTAACCTACAATGAGCAGTTCTTC; cdr3_aa: CASSGVTYNEQFF; clone_size: NA; cdr3_length: 13; d_call: NA; v_call: TRBV6-4; j_call: TRBJ2-1
cdr3_nt: TGCAGCGTAAGCAGGGGAGGGGAAAAACTGTTTTTT; cdr3_aa: CSVSRGGEKLFF; clone_size: once; cdr3_length: 12; d_call: NA; v_call: TRBV29-1; j_call: TRBJ1-4
cdr3_nt: TGTGCCAGCTCACCTACAGATCAGGCCGTTGACACTGAAGCTTTCTTT; cdr3_aa: CASSPTDQAVDTEAFF; clone_size: NA; cdr3_length: 16; d_call: NA; v_call: TRBV18; j_call: TRBJ1-1
cdr3_nt: TGTGCCAGCAGCCCCGGACTAGCGGGGCAAGAGACCCAGTACTTC; cdr3_aa: CASSPGLAGQETQYF; clone_size: NA; cdr3_length: 15; d_call: TRBD2; v_call: TRBV5-4; j_call: TRBJ2-5
cdr3_nt: TGCGCCAGCAGCTTGGCAGGGGACACCCTTGGGAATGAGCAGTTCTTC; cdr3_aa: CASSLAGDTLGNEQFF; clone_size: NA; cdr3_length: 16; d_call: NA; v_call: TRBV5-1; j_call: TRBJ2-1
cdr3_nt: TGTGCCAGCAGCTTAGCTAGCGGAACTGAAGCTTTCTTT; cdr3_aa: CASSLASGTEAFF; clone_size: NA; cdr3_length: 13; d_call: NA; v_call: TRBV11-2; j_call: TRBJ1-1
cdr3_nt: TGTGCCAGCAGCTCTGGACAGCGCCCTGGGCCCCAGCATTTT; cdr3_aa: CASSSGQRPGPQHF; clone_size: NA; cdr3_length: 14; d_call: NA; v_call: TRBV11-2; j_call: TRBJ1-5
cdr3_nt: TGTGCCAGCAGCTTAGATCCGAATGGTGACGAGCAGTACTTC; cdr3_aa: CASSLDPNGDEQYF; clone_size: NA; cdr3_length: 14; d_call: NA; v_call: TRBV11-2; j_call: TRBJ2-7
cdr3_nt: TGTGCCAGCAGCTTGTTAGGGCAGCCCCAGCATTTT; cdr3_aa: CASSLLGQPQHF; clone_size: NA; cdr3_length: 12; d_call: NA; v_call: TRBV11-2; j_call: TRBJ1-5
cdr3_nt: TGTGCCAGTAGTAGACAGGGGGTGGACTATGGCTACACCTTC; cdr3_aa: CASSRQGVDYGYTF; clone_size: NA; cdr3_length: 14; d_call: TRBD1; v_call: TRBV19; j_call: TRBJ1-2
cdr3_nt: TGTGCCAGCAGCCAAGTCTTTCATTCGGACAGGGGATCCGTCTCCTACAATGAGCAGTTCTTC; cdr3_aa: CASSQVFHSDRGSVSYNEQFF; clone_size: NA; cdr3_length: 21; d_call: TRBD1; v_call: TRBV3-1/TRBV3-2; j_call: TRBJ2-1
cdr3_nt: TGCAGCGTTGAAGATATAAGCGGGGCCTTC; cdr3_aa: CSVEDISGAF; clone_size: NA; cdr3_length: 10; d_call: NA; v_call: TRBV29-1; j_call: TRBJ1-2
cdr3_nt: TGTGCCAGCAGTGACAGGGGGGGTAACTATGGCTACACCTTC; cdr3_aa: CASSDRGGNYGYTF; clone_size: NA; cdr3_length: 14; d_call: NA; v_call: TRBV6-4; j_call: TRBJ1-2